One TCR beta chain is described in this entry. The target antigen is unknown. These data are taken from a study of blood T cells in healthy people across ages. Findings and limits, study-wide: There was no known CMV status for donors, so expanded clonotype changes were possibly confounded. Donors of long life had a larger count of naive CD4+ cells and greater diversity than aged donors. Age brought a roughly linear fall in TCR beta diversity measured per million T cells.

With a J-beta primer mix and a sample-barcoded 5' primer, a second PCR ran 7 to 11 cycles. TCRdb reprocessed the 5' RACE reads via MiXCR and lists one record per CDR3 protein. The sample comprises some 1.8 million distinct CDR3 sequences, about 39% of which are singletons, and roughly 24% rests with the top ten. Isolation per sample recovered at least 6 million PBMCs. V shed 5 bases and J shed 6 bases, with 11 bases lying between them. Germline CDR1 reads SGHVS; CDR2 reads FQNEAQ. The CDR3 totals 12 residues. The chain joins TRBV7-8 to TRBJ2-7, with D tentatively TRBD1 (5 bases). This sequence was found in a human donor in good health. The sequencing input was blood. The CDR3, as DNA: TGTGCCAGCAGCGAAGGGGCTAGCGAGCAGTACTTC. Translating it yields CASSEGASEQYF.